The clone carrying this TCR beta chain was recorded a few times. The antigen is undetermined. Per germline, CDR1 MNHEY and CDR2 SVGAGI. V lost 8 bases to trimming and J lost 10 bases, with 21 bases between them. This CDR3 spans 14 amino acids. Semi-nested PCR with Nested Universal Primer A followed constant-region reverse priming of full-length variable regions. TCRdb used MiXCR to reprocess the 5' RACE reads, holding one entry per CDR3 protein. The data contain under 9,500 distinct CDR3 sequences, less than 40% of them seen just once; the ten biggest clones take up around 5.1%. Study conclusions and caveats: Tumor memory CD4+ T cell TCR gene usage clustered with blood and lymph node memory CD4+ cells and lymph node naive CD4+ cells. Tumor-infiltrating Treg TCR alpha and beta sequences overlapped most with tumor naive CD4+ T cells, then blood naive. Larger-cohort validation covered only one TCR beta V-J rearrangement.

Treg sorting used a CD4+CD25+CD127-/low gate. Sequences were obtained from Tregs sorted from blood. This receptor was taken from a female donor with breast cancer. The genes are TRBV6-5 and TRBJ1-5; unclear D gene. CDR3 DNA: TGTGCCAGCGCAAGCCAGATAGCAATCAGCCCCCAGCATTTT. Encoded protein: CASASQIAISPQHF.